This T cell receptor (beta chain) was identified during a study of Tregs in tolerant kidney transplant recipients. Unstimulated Tregs (CD4+CD25+CD127-) and CD4+CD25- non-Tregs were sorted from PBMCs. A word on this clone: Its antigen remains unknown.

Per the germline V gene, CDR1 is MNHNS and CDR2 is SASEGT. CDR3 length: 14 amino acids. V lost 3 bases to trimming and J lost 9 bases; unmatched junction nucleotides: 5. Sequenced by immunoSEQ multiplex PCR; TCRdb stores in-frame clones only, minus some. The sample has approximately 260,000 clones; approximately 83% are singletons. Study results and caveats: Findings come from small patient numbers and require larger validation. Tregs expanded with activated donor B cells seemed most donor-specific.

The source of this sequence is a human donor in good health. The chain couples TRBV6-1 to TRBJ1-5, with 10 bases lining up with TRBD1. Material: CD4+ T cells from blood. CDR3 in DNA: TGTGCCAGCAGTGAGGGACAGGGGCTACGGCCCCAGCATTTT. Protein product: CASSEGQGLRPQHF.